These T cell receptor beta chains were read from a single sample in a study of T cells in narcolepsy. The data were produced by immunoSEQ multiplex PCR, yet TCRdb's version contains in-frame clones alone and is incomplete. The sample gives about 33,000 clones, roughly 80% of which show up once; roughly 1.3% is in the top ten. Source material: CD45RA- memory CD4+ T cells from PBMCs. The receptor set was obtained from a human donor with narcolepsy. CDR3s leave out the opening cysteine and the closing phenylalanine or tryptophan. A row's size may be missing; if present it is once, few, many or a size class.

CDR3 protein: ASSSPQGARTRYEQY
clone size: .
V gene: TRBV7-2

CDR3 protein: ASSTSGGAETQY
clone size: .
V gene: TRBV9

CDR3 protein: ASSLNPPGLPFAATNEKLF
clone size: .
V gene: TRBV5-1

CDR3 protein: ASVDPNGNTIY
clone size: .
V gene: TRBV6-1

CDR3 protein: ASSVELVRVTGELF
clone size: .
V gene: TRBV9

CDR3 protein: ASSEGLKNTEAF
clone size: .
V gene: TRBV5-1

CDR3 protein: ASTPGTGYNSPLH
clone size: .
V gene: TRBV27

CDR3 protein: ASTSPATNEKLF
clone size: few
V gene: TRBV2

CDR3 protein: ASSEMLRATEAF
clone size: .
V gene: TRBV2

CDR3 protein: ASSSQGGPGNTIY
clone size: .
V gene: TRBV6-5

CDR3 protein: ASSGSHISNQPQH
clone size: .
V gene: TRBV2

CDR3 protein: ASSPQATSGNTIY
clone size: .
V gene: TRBV7-2

CDR3 protein: ASSLRGTGDSPLH
clone size: .
V gene: TRBV27

CDR3 protein: AWSLRPDGYT
clone size: once
V gene: TRBV30

CDR3 protein: ASSLERGYNEQF
clone size: .
V gene: TRBV7-6

CDR3 protein: ASSLPRRLAGGYNEQF
clone size: .
V gene: TRBV7-9

CDR3 protein: AGSTYVAYQETQY
clone size: .
V gene: TRBV7-2

CDR3 protein: ASSLWGEEKLF
clone size: once
V gene: TRBV7-2

CDR3 protein: ASSALPQGAAGEKLF
clone size: once
V gene: TRBV19

CDR3 protein: ATSVGQLTDTQY
clone size: .
V gene: TRBV15

CDR3 protein: ASSFSSGGELF
clone size: .
V gene: TRBV7-7

CDR3 protein: ASSLRWGANQPQH
clone size: .
V gene: TRBV11-2

CDR3 protein: SVGTDTQY
clone size: once
V gene: TRBV29-1

CDR3 protein: AISEGWGAINTEAF
clone size: once
V gene: TRBV10-3

CDR3 protein: ASSPAGGDQPQH
clone size: once
V gene: TRBV4-2

CDR3 protein: ASSTHQQGTGELF
clone size: .
V gene: TRBV19

CDR3 protein: ASSPTVGETQY
clone size: .
V gene: TRBV7-8

CDR3 protein: ASSEFRGAGEKLF
clone size: .
V gene: TRBV25-1